This TCR beta chain stems from a study of blood T cell repertoires in COVID-19. Looking at the study overall: The analysed material was cDNA or gDNA that came from T cells, B-cell-depleted T cells, or PBMCs.

The table came from immunoSEQ multiplex PCR; TCRdb's copy has only in-frame clones and leaves some out. In the table there are approximately 170,000 clones, under 90% of which are singletons. Losses at the gene ends were 6 bases for V and 0 bases for J; bases not matched to a gene: 7. Germline V CDR1 and CDR2: LGHNT, FRNRAP. This CDR3 region has 16 residues. The sequenced material came from peripheral blood. This TCR was recovered from a woman at least 80 years old with active or convalescent COVID-19. V is TRBV12-5 and J is TRBJ2-7; TRBD1 agrees at 11 bases. The CDR3: CASGFSDRGPSYEQYF. CDR3 nucleotide sequence: TGTGCTAGTGGATTCTCGGACAGGGGGCCCTCCTACGAGCAGTACTTC.